A selection of T cell receptor beta chains follows, all from one sample in a study of blood T cell repertoires in COVID-19. Sequencing was performed with immunoSEQ multiplex PCR; in TCRdb, only in-frame clones are kept and a portion is missing. The sample yields some 100,000 clones, about nine tenths seen once. The sample comprised peripheral blood. Receptors were obtained from a man in his 60s with acute or convalescent COVID-19. Both conserved end residues are trimmed from each CDR3. Clone size is given for some rows only: seen once, a few or many times, or a class if the clone is expanded.

CDR3	J	V	size
ASRGAPYEQY	TRBJ2-7	TRBV2	-
ASSPAGQGAMWGNTIY	TRBJ1-3	TRBV4-1	-
ASRTSGRAKSGELF	TRBJ2-2	TRBV13	-
ASSGSGGRIDTQY	TRBJ2-3	TRBV6-2/TRBV6-3	-
ASSLSRDQPQH	TRBJ1-5	TRBV12-3/TRBV12-4	-
ASSKARGCPRETQY	TRBJ2-5	TRBV21-1	-
ASSSRQTMNTEAF	TRBJ1-1	TRBV19	-
ASSQGGGSQPQH	TRBJ1-5	TRBV3-1/TRBV3-2	-
ASRKEGQGAGYT	TRBJ1-2	TRBV5-1	-
ASRPGTGVEKLF	TRBJ1-4	TRBV5-1	-
ASSIEGTPYGYT	TRBJ1-2	TRBV5-1	-
ASSQGVRGQETQY	TRBJ2-5	TRBV14	-
ASSQETSGRGTGELF	TRBJ2-2	TRBV4-2	-
ASSPGYEQY	TRBJ2-7	TRBV7-9	once
ATTGSLNTEAF	TRBJ1-1	TRBV6-5	-
ASSLITGGTDTQY	TRBJ2-3	TRBV7-6	-
ASSRSTGTSAETQY	TRBJ2-5	TRBV3-1/TRBV3-2	-
ASSTVGGKLF	TRBJ1-4	TRBV2	-
ASSLAGTGNTEAF	TRBJ1-1	TRBV5-1	-
ASSLAGSNTGELF	TRBJ2-2	TRBV28	-
ASRTSGLETQY	TRBJ2-5	TRBV5-1	-
ASSLAVGTGLETQY	TRBJ2-5	TRBV5-1	-
ASNQGGATEAF	TRBJ1-1	TRBV4-1	-
ASSQKPDTQY	TRBJ2-3	TRBV3-1/TRBV3-2	-
ASSGGRGHGEPQH	TRBJ1-5	TRBV5-8	-
ASSILYDYGYT	TRBJ1-2	TRBV19	-
ASSSPTGGNIQY	TRBJ2-4	TRBV7-2	-
ASSPVFRQGEETQY	TRBJ2-5	TRBV18	-
ASSPGGGRSQETQY	TRBJ2-5	TRBV7-3	-
ASSSTGPNTEAF	TRBJ1-1	TRBV6-5	-
SASPGGQAINQPQH	TRBJ1-5	TRBV20-1	-
ASSKTGEHGYT	TRBJ1-2	TRBV5-6	-
ASSPQGGAYGYT	TRBJ1-2	TRBV27	-
ASTLNREYNEQF	TRBJ2-1	TRBV28	-
ASSLYQGLDQPQH	TRBJ1-5	TRBV4-1	-
ASSLQGQTYNEQF	TRBJ2-1	TRBV5-1	-
ASSEALWGQAH	TRBJ1-6	TRBV2	once
AWRQGGYGYT	TRBJ1-2	TRBV30	once
ASSERDNNQPQH	TRBJ1-5	TRBV6-1	-
ATSRDHGTGAPLH	TRBJ1-6	TRBV15	-
ATRAGGRETQY	TRBJ2-5	TRBV13	-
ASSENRQGDYEQY	TRBJ2-7	TRBV10-1	-
ASSVEGVRGGNTQY	TRBJ2-3	TRBV9	-
SVDYRGLEQF	TRBJ2-1	TRBV29-1	-